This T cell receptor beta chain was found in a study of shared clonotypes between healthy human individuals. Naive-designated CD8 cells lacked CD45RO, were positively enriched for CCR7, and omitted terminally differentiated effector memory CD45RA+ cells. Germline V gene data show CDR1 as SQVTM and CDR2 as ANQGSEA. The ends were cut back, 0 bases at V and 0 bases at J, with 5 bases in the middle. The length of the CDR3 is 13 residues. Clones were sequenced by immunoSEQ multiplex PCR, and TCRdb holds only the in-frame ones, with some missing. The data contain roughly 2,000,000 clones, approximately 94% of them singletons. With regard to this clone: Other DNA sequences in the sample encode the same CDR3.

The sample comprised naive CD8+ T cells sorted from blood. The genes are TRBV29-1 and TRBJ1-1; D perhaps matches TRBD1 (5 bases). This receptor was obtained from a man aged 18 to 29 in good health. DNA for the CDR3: TGCAGCGTTGAAGAGGGACTGAACACTGAAGCTTTCTTT. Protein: CSVEEGLNTEAFF.